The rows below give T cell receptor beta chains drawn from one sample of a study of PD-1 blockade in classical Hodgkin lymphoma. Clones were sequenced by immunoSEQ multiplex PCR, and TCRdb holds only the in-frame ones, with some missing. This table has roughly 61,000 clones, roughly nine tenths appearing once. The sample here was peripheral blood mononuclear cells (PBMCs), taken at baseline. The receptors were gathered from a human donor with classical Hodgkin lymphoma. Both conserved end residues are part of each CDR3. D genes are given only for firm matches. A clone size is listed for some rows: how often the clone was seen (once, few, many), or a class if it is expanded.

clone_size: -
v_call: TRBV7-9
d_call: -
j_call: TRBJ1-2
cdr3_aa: CASSLGRGIYGYTF
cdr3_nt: TGTGCCAGCAGCTTAGGGCGGGGGATCTATGGCTACACCTTC

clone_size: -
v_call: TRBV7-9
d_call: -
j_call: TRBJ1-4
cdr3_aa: CASSLEMGEKLFF
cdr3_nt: TGTGCCAGCAGCTTAGAAATGGGTGAAAAACTGTTTTTT

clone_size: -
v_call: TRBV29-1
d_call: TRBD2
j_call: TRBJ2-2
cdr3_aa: CSVALPSGGGTGELFF
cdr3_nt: TGCAGCGTTGCCCTACCTAGCGGGGGTGGCACCGGGGAGCTGTTTTTT

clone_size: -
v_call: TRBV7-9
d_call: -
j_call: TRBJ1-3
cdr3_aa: CASSLRRGGNTIYF
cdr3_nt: TGTGCCAGCAGCTTACGCCGGGGTGGAAACACCATATATTTT

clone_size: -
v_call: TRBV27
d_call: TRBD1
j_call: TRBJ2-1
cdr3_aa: CASSLGTGPGNEQFF
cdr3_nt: TGTGCCAGCAGTCTCGGGACAGGGCCTGGCAATGAGCAGTTCTTC

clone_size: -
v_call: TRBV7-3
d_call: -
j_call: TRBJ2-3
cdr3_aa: CASSLDGGTDTQYF
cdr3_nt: TGTGCCAGCAGCTTAGATGGCGGCACAGATACGCAGTATTTT

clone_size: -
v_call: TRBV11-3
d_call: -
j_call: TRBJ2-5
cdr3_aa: CASSLLQETQYF
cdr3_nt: TGTGCCAGCAGCTTACTTCAGGAGACCCAGTACTTC

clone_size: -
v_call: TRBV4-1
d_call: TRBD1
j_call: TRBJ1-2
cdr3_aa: CASSPRDRTNYGYTF
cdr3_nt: TGCGCCAGCAGCCCCCGGGACAGGACTAACTATGGCTACACCTTC

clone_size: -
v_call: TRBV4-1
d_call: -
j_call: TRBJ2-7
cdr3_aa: CASSRLAEVTYEQYF
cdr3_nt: TGCGCCAGCAGCCGCCTGGCGGAGGTCACCTACGAGCAGTACTTC

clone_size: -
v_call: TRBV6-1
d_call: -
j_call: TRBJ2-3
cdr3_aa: CASSISGFPDTQYF
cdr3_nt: TGTGCCAGCAGTATATCAGGGTTCCCAGATACGCAGTATTTT

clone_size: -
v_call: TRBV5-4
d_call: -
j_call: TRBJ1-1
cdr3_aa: CASSLGFMGTEAFF
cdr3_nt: TGTGCCAGCAGCTTGGGGTTCATGGGCACTGAAGCTTTCTTT

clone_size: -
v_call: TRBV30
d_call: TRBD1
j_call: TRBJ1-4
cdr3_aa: CAWTRTGAKNEKLFF
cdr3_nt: TGTGCCTGGACCCGGACAGGGGCTAAAAATGAAAAACTGTTTTTT

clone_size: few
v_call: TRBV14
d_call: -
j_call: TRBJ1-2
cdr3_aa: CASSQGGFGYGYTF
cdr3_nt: TGTGCCAGCAGCCAAGGGGGGTTTGGCTATGGCTACACCTTC

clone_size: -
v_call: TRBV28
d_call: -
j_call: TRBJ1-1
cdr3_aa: CASSPQPRGWGTEAFF
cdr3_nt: TGTGCCAGCAGTCCTCAACCTAGGGGATGGGGCACTGAAGCTTTCTTT

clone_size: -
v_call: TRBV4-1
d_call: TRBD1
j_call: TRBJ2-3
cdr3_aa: CASSHTHNRGTSTDTQYF
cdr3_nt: TGCGCCAGCAGCCACACTCATAACAGGGGGACTAGCACAGATACGCAGTATTTT

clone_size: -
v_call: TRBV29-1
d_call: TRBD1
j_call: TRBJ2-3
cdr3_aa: CSGETGDWTDTQYF
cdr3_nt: TGCAGCGGTGAGACAGGGGATTGGACAGATACGCAGTATTTT

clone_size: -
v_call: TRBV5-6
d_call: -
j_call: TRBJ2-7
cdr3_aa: CASSLGRNEQYF
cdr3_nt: TGTGCCAGCAGCTTGGGACGTAACGAGCAGTACTTC